This entry lists 21 T cell receptor beta chains sequenced from one sample in a study of blood T cell repertoires in COVID-19. Clones were read by immunoSEQ multiplex PCR, and TCRdb kept only the in-frame ones, dropping some. Seen here are roughly 100,000 clones, 70% to 90% observed once, and the top ten hold 2% to 2.5%. Sequencing input: peripheral blood. Every receptor here comes from a man between 50 and 59 years old with active COVID-19.

The chain uses TRBV2 and TRBJ2-5; 11 nucleotides align to TRBD2. The trim removed 1 base at V and 2 bases at J, leaving 3 bases unmatched. The V gene's germline CDR1 is SNHLY and CDR2 FYNNEI. The CDR3 is made up of 16 amino acids. CDR3 in amino acids: CASSEGIAGGQETQYF. The CDR3 nucleotides are TGTGCCAGCAGTGAAGGGATAGCGGGGGGGCAAGAGACCCAGTACTTC.

The V and J genes are TRBV5-6 and TRBJ1-5; perhaps TRBD1 as D (5 bases). The germline CDR1 and CDR2 sequences are SGHDT and YYEEEE. V was cut by 3 bases and J by 6 bases, with 16 bases left in between. The CDR3 totals 15 residues. The CDR3 bases are TGTGCCAGCAGCTCCCTTGGTCAGGGAAGTCAGCCCCAGCATTTT. It is translated as CASSSLGQGSQPQHF.

The chain couples TRBV6-6 to TRBJ2-7; 7 bases map to TRBD2. Per germline, CDR1 MNHNY and CDR2 SVGAGI (reference sequence). Trimming cost V 6 bases and J 0 bases; bases outside gene matches: 5. The CDR3 covers 14 residues. The DNA of the CDR3 is TGTGCCAGCAGACCCGGGGGGAGCTCCTACGAGCAGTACTTC. Its protein is CASRPGGSSYEQYF.

V and J are TRBV19 and TRBJ2-1; 8 positions match TRBD2. The CDR3 is made up of 14 amino acids. Germline V CDR1 and CDR2: LNHDA, SQIVND (reference sequence). Germline trimming cut 6 bases from V and 8 bases from J; bases unmatched to any gene: 9. CDR3 amino acids: CASSNGGVEYEQFF. In DNA form, the CDR3 reads TGTGCCAGTAGCAACGGGGGGGTTGAGTATGAGCAGTTCTTC. The full variable domain, with the rest looked up from reference TRBV19 and TRBJ2-1, is DGGITQSPKYLFRKEGQNVTLSCEQNLNHDAMYWYRQDPGQGLRLIYYSQIVNDFQKGDIAEGYSVSREKKESFPLTVTSAQKNPTAFYLCASSNGGVEYEQFFGPGTRLTVL.

The V gene is TRBV7-2, the J gene TRBJ1-3, with 8 positions matching TRBD1. CDR3 length: 13 residues. J gave up 4 bases and V 9 bases, and 5 bases lay outside the gene matches. The V gene's germline CDR1 is SGHTA and CDR2 FQGNSA. Here the CDR3 DNA reads TGTGCCAGTACAGGGGGAGGGGGAAACACCATATATTTT. This gives the protein CASTGGGGNTIYF. Together with reference TRBV7-2 and TRBJ1-3, the CDR3 gives the full variable domain: GAGVSQSPSNKVTEKGKDVELRCDPISGHTALYWYRQSLGQGLEFLIYFQGNSAPDKSGLPSDRFSAERTGGSVSTLTIQRTQQEDSAVYLCASTGGGGNTIYFGEGSWLTVV.

J is TRBJ2-1 and V is TRBV11-2, with D tentatively TRBD1 (6 bases). V was cut by 7 bases and J by 9 bases, with 25 bases left in between. The CDR3 consists of 16 residues. Germline lookup yields CDR1 SGHAT and CDR2 FQNNGV. The CDR3 here is CASIQLQGAKRGEQFF. The DNA of the CDR3 is TGTGCCAGCATACAATTACAGGGCGCGAAGAGGGGTGAGCAGTTCTTC.

The chain has TRBV4-2 and TRBJ1-2, with 9 positions matching TRBD1. CDR3 length equals 21 residues. Germline CDR1 reads LGHNA; CDR2 reads YNFKEQ. V lost 3 bases to trimming and J lost 0 bases; unmatched junction nucleotides: 20. CDR3 sequence (DNA): TGTGCCAGCAGCCAGGAACAGGGGGCGGTCACCGGCCAACGAACTAACTATGGCTACACCTTC. It specifies CASSQEQGAVTGQRTNYGYTF.

This clone was detected only once. V and J are TRBV6-5 and TRBJ1-2, with a possible D match to TRBD1 (5 bases). The CDR3 runs 15 residues. Germline lookup yields CDR1 MNHEY and CDR2 SVGAGI. V was pared by 9 bases and J by 5 bases, with 22 bases between. The CDR3 sequence: CASRLGVGDFYGYTF. As DNA, the CDR3 is TGTGCCAGTCGTTTGGGGGTCGGGGACTTTTATGGCTACACCTTC.

The rearrangement joins TRBV4-3 to TRBJ2-3, with 8 bases aligning to TRBD1. CDR1 and CDR2 from the germline V gene are LGHNA and YSLEER. This CDR3 has 15 amino acids. V lost 4 bases and J lost 5; bases outside the gene matches: 8. The CDR3 DNA is TGCGCCAGCAGCCTCCAGGGGGCGGAAGGAGATACGCAGTATTTT. Its translation: CASSLQGAEGDTQYF.

Details on this clone: The junction and the germline gene differ at one end; a read error may be behind it. J is TRBJ2-7 and V is TRBV13, with 11 positions matching TRBD2. The V gene's germline CDR1 is PRHDT and CDR2 FYEKMQ (reference sequence). The CDR3 contains 15 residues. CDR3 DNA: TGTGCCAGCAGCTCCCGACTAGCGGGGTCTTACGGGCAGTACTTC. This codes for CASSSRLAGSYGQYF.

This chain joins TRBV7-9 and TRBJ2-7; D unclear. This CDR3 has 13 amino acids. Germline CDR1 is SEHNR and CDR2 is FQNEAQ (reference sequence). V was shortened by 0 bases and J by 3 bases, with 6 bases between the two germline ends. The CDR3 spells CASSLAWHYEQYF. CDR3 sequence (DNA): TGTGCCAGCAGCTTAGCTTGGCACTACGAGCAGTACTTC.

This chain joins TRBV7-2 and TRBJ2-1; D gene unclear. The CDR3 is 15 amino acids. With 5 bases removed from V and 0 bases from J, the gap between germline ends came to 11 bases. Per the germline V gene, CDR1 is SGHTA and CDR2 is FQGNSA. The CDR3 DNA reads as TGTGCCAGCAGCCCAAGGCGGAGCTCCTACAATGAGCAGTTCTTC. Its protein product is CASSPRRSSYNEQFF.

The chain joins TRBV6-5 to TRBJ2-5; 9 positions agree with TRBD1. Trimming at V came to 5 bases and at J to 5 bases, leaving 9 bases not matched to a gene. The CDR3 extends over 15 amino acids. Germline CDR1 and CDR2: MNHEY and SVGAGI. The DNA of the CDR3 is TGTGCCAGCAGTCCCTACAGGGGGCGGGAGGAGACCCAGTACTTC. Its protein is CASSPYRGREETQYF.

The CDR3: CASSEKRRRTTNEKLFF. The DNA for the CDR3 is TGTGCCAGCAGTGAAAAGAGGCGGCGAACAACTAATGAAAAACTGTTTTTT. The V and J genes are TRBV6-1 and TRBJ1-4; D gene unclear. V gave up 2 bases and J gave up 0 bases, with 13 bases separating them. Germline V gives CDR1 MNHNS, CDR2 SASEGT. CDR3 size: 17 residues.

The chain recombines TRBV7-2 with TRBJ2-1, with no clear D. This CDR3 contains 14 residues. Trimming removed 5 bases at V and 1 base at J, with 9 bases between. The germline V gene has CDR1 SGHTA and CDR2 FQGNSA. The CDR3, as DNA: TGTGCCAGCAGCAGTTACGGTTCCTACAATGAGCAGTTCTTC. Translating gives CASSSYGSYNEQFF.

The gene calls are TRBV10-2 and TRBJ2-7, with 7 bases lining up with TRBD1. After removal of 0 bases from V and 9 bases from J, the junction contained 8 bases not matched to a gene. The CDR3 covers 14 residues. The germline V gene encodes CDR1 WSHSY and CDR2 SAAADI. The CDR3 DNA reads TGCGCCAGCAGTGAGTCGAGACAGGGATTAGGGCAGTACTTC. Translating it yields CASSESRQGLGQYF.

This clone was counted only a few times. CDR3 residues: CASSRYRTAQNSPLHF. The CDR3 DNA reads TGTGCCAGCAGTCGCTACCGGACAGCGCAAAATTCACCCCTCCACTTT. The gene calls are TRBV13 and TRBJ1-6; tentative D call: TRBD1 (6 bases). The CDR3 runs 16 residues. V was cut by 6 bases and J by 7 bases, with 19 bases left in between. Germline V gene lookup returns CDR1 PRHDT and CDR2 FYEKMQ (reference sequence).

CDR3 sequence (DNA): TGTGCCAGTAGTTGGACAGGGGAAAGTTACGAGCAGTACTTC. Its translation: CASSWTGESYEQYF. V and J are TRBV19 and TRBJ2-7, with 9 nucleotides matching TRBD1. Germline V CDR1 and CDR2: LNHDA, SQIVND (reference sequence). V was clipped by 5 bases and J by 4 bases; unmatched bases: 6. The CDR3 totals 14 residues. Full variable domain (remainder filled in from reference TRBV19 and TRBJ2-7): DGGITQSPKYLFRKEGQNVTLSCEQNLNHDAMYWYRQDPGQGLRLIYYSQIVNDFQKGDIAEGYSVSREKKESFPLTVTSAQKNPTAFYLCASSWTGESYEQYFGPGTRLTVT.

Points on this clone: One junction end does not reproduce the germline sequence, and a read error may be involved. The chain carries TRBV4-2 and TRBJ1-2; TRBD1 might be the D (5 bases). Germline-derived CDR1 and CDR2 are LGHNA and YNFKEQ. There are 14 residues in the CDR3. The chain's CDR3 is CASSQDDSNYGYTF. The CDR3, as DNA: TGTGCCAGCAGCCAAGACGACAGTAACTACGGCTACACCTTC.

In this sample, this clone turned up once. The chain links TRBV3-1 (or the pseudogene TRBV3-2) to TRBJ2-5; 8 bases line up with TRBD2. Looked up from germline, CDR1 is LGHDT and CDR2 is YNNKEL (reference sequence). The CDR3 sequence is 15 residues long. V trimming: 3 bases; J trimming: 5 bases; junction bases outside the gene matches: 8. The CDR3 nucleotides read TGTGCCAGCAGCCATGCTGCGGGGGGTCTGGAGACCCAGTACTTC. Translating gives CASSHAAGGLETQYF.

The table lists this clone with a count of one. The chain uses TRBV19 and TRBJ1-5; 8 positions agree with TRBD1. This CDR3 comprises 15 residues. V lost 4 bases and J lost 6; bases outside the gene matches: 8. Looked up from germline, CDR1 is LNHDA and CDR2 is SQIVND (reference sequence). The CDR3 nucleotides read TGTGCCAGTAGTAGGGGGGGACAGGTGGGTCAGCCCCAGCATTTT. Its translation: CASSRGGQVGQPQHF.